This T cell receptor (beta chain) was sequenced for a study of cytomegalovirus exposure and HLA in healthy donors. For the study at large: The early release's HLA-typed donors yielded some 85 million unique TCRs. Findings and caveats of the study: Of the V segments, some could not be distinguished, including TRBV6-2 and TRBV6-3, and were excluded.

PCR primers comprised 60 Vbeta and 13 Jbeta primers. Assay used: immunoSEQ multiplex PCR; TCRdb lists only in-frame clones, some missing. The data contain about 120,000 clones, 81% of them seen just once; the ten biggest clones take up roughly 2.4%. Whereas donors were nominally healthy upon sampling, unrecorded immune exposures were probable. The germline V and J ends were trimmed by 5 bases and 1 base, with 14 bases remaining between them. CDR1 and CDR2 from the germline V gene are MNHEY and SMNVEV (reference sequence). The CDR3 covers 15 residues. Concerning this clone itself: Antigen specificity is unknown.

This receptor was taken from a woman aged 40-49 years in good health and CMV-seronegative. This sequence joins TRBV27 and TRBJ1-2, with D possibly TRBD1 on 6 matching bases. The specimen was PBMCs. CDR3 loop: CASSLGRQVNYGYTF. CDR3 DNA sequence: TGTGCCAGCAGTCTGGGCCGACAGGTTAACTATGGCTACACCTTC.